These T cell receptor beta chains were read from a single sample in a study of blood T cell repertoires in COVID-19. Assay: immunoSEQ multiplex PCR; the TCRdb copy retains only in-frame clones and omits some. In the table there are 300,000 to 400,000 clones, over 90% of which are singletons. The sequenced material came from PBMCs or T cells enriched from blood (not recorded which). These TCRs come from a woman aged 25 to 39 who had been exposed to COVID-19. Each CDR3 is given with its conserved first and last residue. Fields, in order: D gene, J gene, V gene, clone size, CDR3 protein, CDR3 DNA. D genes are given only for firm matches. Clone size is stated in some rows and not others, as once, few, many or a class when expanded.

>TRBD1|TRBJ2-5|TRBV10-3|NA
CAISDSGTGDPRGTQYF
TGTGCCATCAGTGACTCCGGGACAGGGGACCCCCGCGGGACCCAGTACTTC
>NA|TRBJ1-2|TRBV6-5|once
CASSPGWQGNYGYTF
TGTGCCAGCAGTCCCGGGTGGCAGGGGAACTATGGCTACACCTTC
>NA|TRBJ2-1|TRBV6-2/TRBV6-3|NA
CASSYSRRGGSYNEQFF
TGTGCCAGCAGTTACTCCCGGAGGGGAGGCTCCTACAATGAGCAGTTCTTC
>NA|TRBJ2-6|TRBV6-5|NA
CASSYLRVAGANVLTF
TGTGCCAGCAGTTACTTGAGAGTTGCTGGGGCCAACGTCCTGACTTTC
>NA|TRBJ1-5|TRBV2|NA
CASSEGTGYQPQHF
TGTGCCAGCAGTGAGGGTACAGGGTATCAGCCCCAGCATTTT
>TRBD2|TRBJ2-6|TRBV5-6|NA
CASSFRGAGANVLTF
TGTGCCAGCAGCTTTCGGGGGGCTGGGGCCAACGTCCTGACTTTC
>NA|TRBJ2-7|TRBV7-9|NA
CASSSSGRGFSYEQYF
TGTGCCAGCAGCTCCTCTGGACGGGGATTCTCCTACGAGCAGTACTTC
>NA|TRBJ2-2|TRBV9|NA
CASKGPSEAGELFF
TGTGCCAGCAAGGGGCCTAGCGAGGCCGGGGAGCTGTTTTTT
>NA|TRBJ1-1|TRBV12-3/TRBV12-4|NA
CASSLPGVTEAFF
TGTGCCAGCAGTTTGCCAGGGGTCACTGAAGCTTTCTTT
>NA|TRBJ1-1|TRBV29-1|NA
CSVEDLGGATEAFF
TGCAGCGTTGAAGATCTCGGGGGTGCCACTGAAGCTTTCTTT
>TRBD1|TRBJ1-1|TRBV2|many
CASSEMGQVNTEAFF
TGTGCCAGCAGTGAAATGGGACAGGTGAACACTGAAGCTTTCTTT
>NA|TRBJ2-2|TRBV4-3|NA
CATGGRTHGELFF
TGCGCGACTGGTGGCAGGACTCACGGGGAGCTGTTTTTT
>NA|TRBJ2-7|TRBV27|NA
CASSFQWAGYEQYF
TGTGCCAGCAGTTTCCAGTGGGCGGGCTACGAGCAGTACTTC
>NA|TRBJ2-3|TRBV5-6|NA
CASSLIGVVADTQYF
TGTGCCAGCAGCTTAATCGGGGTCGTGGCAGATACGCAGTATTTT
>TRBD1|TRBJ2-1|TRBV7-8|NA
CASSLGGRTGGSNEQFF
TGTGCCAGCAGCTTAGGGGGGCGGACAGGGGGCTCGAATGAGCAGTTCTTC
>NA|TRBJ1-3|TRBV6-5|NA
CASRRDFSGNTIYF
TGTGCCAGCAGACGGGACTTCTCTGGAAACACCATATATTTT
>TRBD1|TRBJ1-1|TRBV27|NA
CASSLSLDRRGFTEAFF
TGTGCCAGCAGTTTATCGCTGGACAGGAGGGGGTTCACTGAAGCTTTCTTT
>NA|TRBJ1-1|TRBV25-1|NA
CASNQGNTEAFF
TGTGCCAGCAACCAGGGGAACACTGAAGCTTTCTTT
>TRBD1|TRBJ2-4|TRBV5-1|NA
CASSWGSGRQGDIQYF
TGCGCCAGCAGCTGGGGCTCGGGTCGACAGGGGGACATTCAGTACTTC
>TRBD2|TRBJ2-5|TRBV6-5|NA
CASSTQRGGETQYF
TGTGCCAGCAGTACCCAGCGGGGTGGGGAGACCCAGTACTTC
>NA|TRBJ2-7|TRBV7-9|NA
CASSSSEDSSYEQYF
TGTGCCAGCAGCTCTAGTGAGGACAGCTCCTACGAGCAGTACTTC
>NA|TRBJ1-1|TRBV27|NA
CASSQGGSEAFF
TGTGCCAGCAGCCAAGGAGGGAGTGAAGCTTTCTTT
>NA|TRBJ2-2|TRBV19|NA
CASSLSGELFF
TGTGCCAGTAGTCTGAGCGGGGAGCTGTTTTTT
>NA|TRBJ1-2|TRBV5-1|NA
CASRRGTDFTNFNYGYTF
TGCGCCAGCAGGAGAGGGACTGACTTCACAAACTTTAACTATGGCTACACCTTC
>NA|TRBJ1-2|TRBV6-5|NA
CASSFDRAYGYTF
TGTGCCAGCTCCTTCGACAGAGCCTATGGCTACACCTTC
>NA|TRBJ2-3|TRBV4-1|NA
CASSQVFADTQYF
TGCGCCAGCAGCCAAGTCTTCGCAGATACGCAGTATTTT
>TRBD1|TRBJ1-1|TRBV2|once
CASSRQGETEAFF
TGTGCCAGCAGCAGACAGGGGGAGACTGAAGCTTTCTTT
>NA|TRBJ2-1|TRBV2|once
CASSVSPWGTNEQFF
TGTGCCAGCAGTGTTTCGCCTTGGGGCACCAATGAGCAGTTCTTC
>NA|TRBJ1-1|TRBV21-1|few
CASSKLVRDFSYTEAFF
TGTGCCAGCAGCAAACTTGTTAGGGACTTCTCTTACACTGAAGCTTTCTTT
>NA|TRBJ2-1|TRBV13|NA
CASSLGLAIHNEQFF
TGTGCCAGCAGCTTAGGACTAGCTATCCACAATGAGCAGTTCTTC
>NA|TRBJ1-2|TRBV5-1|NA
CASTLNGYGYTF
TGCGCCAGCACCCTTAACGGCTATGGCTACACCTTC
>NA|TRBJ2-1|TRBV10-3|NA
CAISIELLPEQFF
TGTGCCATCAGCATCGAGTTGTTGCCTGAGCAGTTCTTC
>NA|TRBJ1-1|TRBV29-1|NA
CSAGTPGHLNTEAFF
TGCAGCGCTGGGACCCCGGGACACCTGAACACTGAAGCTTTCTTT
>TRBD1|TRBJ1-4|TRBV11-2|NA
CASSLVRRTGDSSREKLFF
TGTGCCAGCAGCTTAGTCCGTCGGACAGGGGACTCGTCTCGCGAAAAACTGTTTTTT
>TRBD1|TRBJ1-2|TRBV9|NA
CASSVGTGRGYTF
TGTGCCAGCAGCGTAGGGACAGGCAGAGGCTACACCTTC
>TRBD1|TRBJ1-6|TRBV5-1|NA
CASSPQGQGTSPLHF
TGCGCCAGCAGCCCACAAGGACAGGGGACTTCACCCCTCCACTTT
>NA|TRBJ2-7|TRBV9|once
CASSGGREQYF
TGTGCCAGCAGCGGGGGGAGGGAGCAGTACTTC
>NA|TRBJ1-3|TRBV12-2|few
CASRLVYRGAGNTIYF
TGTGCAAGTCGCTTAGTATATAGGGGCGCGGGAAACACCATATATTTT
>NA|TRBJ2-5|TRBV3-1/TRBV3-2|once
CASSPTGLVQETQYF
TGTGCCAGCAGCCCAACGGGACTGGTACAAGAGACCCAGTACTTC
>NA|TRBJ1-6|TRBV18|NA
CASSPRRELNSPLHF
TGTGCCAGCTCACCACGGAGGGAGTTGAATTCACCCCTCCACTTT
>TRBD1|TRBJ2-7|TRBV7-2|NA
CASSNDRDLSYEQYF
TGTGCCAGCAGCAATGACAGGGACCTCTCCTACGAGCAGTACTTC
>NA|TRBJ2-7|TRBV1|NA
CTSSQPAGLAWEQYF
TGCACCAGCAGCCAACCTGCGGGACTAGCGTGGGAGCAGTACTTC
>NA|TRBJ1-1|TRBV5-1|NA
CASRETGAPEAFF
TGCGCCAGCCGAGAGACAGGCGCCCCTGAAGCTTTCTTT